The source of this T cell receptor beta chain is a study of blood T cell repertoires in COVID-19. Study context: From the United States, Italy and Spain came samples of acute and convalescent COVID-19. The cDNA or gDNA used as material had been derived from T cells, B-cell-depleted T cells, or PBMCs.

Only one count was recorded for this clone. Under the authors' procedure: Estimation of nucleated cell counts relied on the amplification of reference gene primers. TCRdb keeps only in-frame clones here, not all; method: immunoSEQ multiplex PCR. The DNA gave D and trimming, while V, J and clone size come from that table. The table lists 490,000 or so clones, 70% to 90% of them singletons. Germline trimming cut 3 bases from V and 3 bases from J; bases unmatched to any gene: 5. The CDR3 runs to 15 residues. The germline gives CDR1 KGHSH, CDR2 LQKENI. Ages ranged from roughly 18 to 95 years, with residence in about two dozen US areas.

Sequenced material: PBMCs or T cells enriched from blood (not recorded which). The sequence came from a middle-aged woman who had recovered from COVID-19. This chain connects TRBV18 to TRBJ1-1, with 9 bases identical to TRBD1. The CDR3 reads CASSPGTGSYTEAFF. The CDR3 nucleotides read TGTGCCAGCTCACCGGGGACAGGGTCTTACACTGAAGCTTTCTTT.